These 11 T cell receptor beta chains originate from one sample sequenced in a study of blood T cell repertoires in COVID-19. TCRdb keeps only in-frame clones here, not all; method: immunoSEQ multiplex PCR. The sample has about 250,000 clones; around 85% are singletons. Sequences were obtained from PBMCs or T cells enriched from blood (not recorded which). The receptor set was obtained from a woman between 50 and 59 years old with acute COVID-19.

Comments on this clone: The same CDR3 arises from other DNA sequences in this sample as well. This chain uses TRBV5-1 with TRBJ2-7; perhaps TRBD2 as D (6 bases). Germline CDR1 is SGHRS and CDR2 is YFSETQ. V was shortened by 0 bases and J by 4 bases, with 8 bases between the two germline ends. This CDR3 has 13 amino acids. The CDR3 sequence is CASSLVGGYEQYF. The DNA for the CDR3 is TGCGCCAGCAGCTTGGTGGGGGGATACGAGCAGTACTTC.

The CDR3: CASSRDSVNTEAFF. Written as DNA, the CDR3 is TGTGCCAGCAGTAGAGACAGCGTGAACACTGAAGCTTTCTTT. This chain connects TRBV6-5 to TRBJ1-1; tentative D call: TRBD1 (5 bases). Trimming cost V 5 bases and J 0 bases, with 10 bases left between them. This CDR3 is built from 14 residues. The germline V gene encodes CDR1 MNHEY and CDR2 SVGAGI.

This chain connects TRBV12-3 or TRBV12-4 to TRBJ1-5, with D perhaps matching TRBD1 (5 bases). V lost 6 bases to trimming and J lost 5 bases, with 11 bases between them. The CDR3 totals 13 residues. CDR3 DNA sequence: TGTGCCAGCAGCACCAGGGCCGATCAGCCCCAGCATTTT. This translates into CASSTRADQPQHF.

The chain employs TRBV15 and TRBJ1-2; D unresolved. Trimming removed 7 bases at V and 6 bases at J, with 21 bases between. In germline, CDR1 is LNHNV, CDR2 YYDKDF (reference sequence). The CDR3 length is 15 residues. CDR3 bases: TGTGCCACCACGCCCGGAGGCCTCTATGGGGATGGCTACACCTTC. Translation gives CATTPGGLYGDGYTF.

The CDR3 region is CASSWGPASYEQYF. The CDR3 DNA follows: TGTGCCAGCAGCTGGGGCCCTGCTTCCTACGAGCAGTACTTC. This chain uses TRBV11-2 with TRBJ2-7; D is possibly TRBD1 (5 bases). This CDR3 has 14 residues. Per germline, CDR1 SGHAT and CDR2 FQNNGV. The V and J ends lost 4 bases and 1 base respectively, with 11 bases between them.

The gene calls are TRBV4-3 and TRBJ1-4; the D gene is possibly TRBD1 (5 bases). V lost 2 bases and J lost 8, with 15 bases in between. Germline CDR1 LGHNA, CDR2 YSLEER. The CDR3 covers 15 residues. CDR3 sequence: CASSQFTGFREKLFF. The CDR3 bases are TGCGCCAGCAGCCAATTCACAGGTTTTCGGGAAAAACTGTTTTTT.

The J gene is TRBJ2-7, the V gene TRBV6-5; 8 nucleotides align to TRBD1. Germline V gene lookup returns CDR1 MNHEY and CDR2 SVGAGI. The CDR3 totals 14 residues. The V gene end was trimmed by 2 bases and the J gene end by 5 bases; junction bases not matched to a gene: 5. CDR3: CASSYRGQGDEQYF. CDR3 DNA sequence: TGTGCCAGCAGTTACCGTGGACAGGGCGACGAGCAGTACTTC.

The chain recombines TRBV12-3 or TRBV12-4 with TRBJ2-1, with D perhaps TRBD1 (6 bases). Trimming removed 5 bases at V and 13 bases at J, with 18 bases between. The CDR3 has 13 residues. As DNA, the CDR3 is TGTGCCAGCAGTCCACTAGATAACAGGGTCCAGTTCTTC. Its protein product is CASSPLDNRVQFF.

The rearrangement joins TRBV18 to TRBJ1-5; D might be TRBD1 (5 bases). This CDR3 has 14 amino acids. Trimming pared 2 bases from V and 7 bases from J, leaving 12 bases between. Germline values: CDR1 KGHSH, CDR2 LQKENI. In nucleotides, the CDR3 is TGTGCCAGCTCACCAGGAGGGGTACAACAGCCCCAGCATTTT. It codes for CASSPGGVQQPQHF.

CDR3 DNA sequence: TGTGCCAGCAGTTTACAGGGCTACGAGCAGTACTTC. Its protein is CASSLQGYEQYF. The V gene is TRBV28, the J gene TRBJ2-7; possible D gene TRBD1, 5 bases. V lost 2 bases and J 3 bases, leaving 5 bases between the germline ends. CDR1 is MDHEN and CDR2 is SYDVKM in the germline V gene. CDR3 size: 12 residues.

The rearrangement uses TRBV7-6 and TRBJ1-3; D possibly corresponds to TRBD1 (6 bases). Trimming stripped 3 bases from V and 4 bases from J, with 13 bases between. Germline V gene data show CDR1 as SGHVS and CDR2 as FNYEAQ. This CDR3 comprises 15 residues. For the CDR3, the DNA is TGTGCCAGCAGCTTCCAAGCCAGGGGAGGAAACACCATATATTTT. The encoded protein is CASSFQARGGNTIYF.